The 24 T cell receptor beta chains below all came from one sample that was sequenced in a study of T cells in Graves' hyperthyroidism and ophthalmopathy. RNA transcripts yielded amplified TCR beta CDR3 regions. Using the HTBI primer set, a first-round RT-PCR was run on the TCR CDR3. TCRdb reanalysed the multiplex PCR reads using MiXCR and keeps one entry per CDR3 protein. The sample comprises approximately 330,000 distinct CDR3 sequences, 15% to 20% of which are singletons, and about half rests with the top ten. The sequenced material came from blood. The receptors stem from a woman between 45 and 65 years old with Graves' hyperthyroidism.

Of note for this clonotype: Because it lacks the conserved phenylalanine or tryptophan at the end, this CDR3 is likely a read error. The chain is built from TRBV30 and TRBJ1-6; TRBD1 is a possible D gene (5 bases). The CDR3 consists of 15 residues. V lost 4 bases to trimming and J lost 11 bases, with 21 bases between them. Germline CDR1 reads GTSNPN; CDR2 reads SVGIG (reference sequence). The DNA for the CDR3 is TGTGCCTGGACCGTGGGGCTCCCCGAGCAGGCACCCCTCCACCTT. This sequence encodes CAWTVGLPEQAPLHL.

As concerns this clonotype: A clone one base away is much larger, so this may be a read error. V is TRBV12-3 or TRBV12-4 and J is TRBJ1-1, with D tentatively TRBD1 (6 bases). The CDR3 length is 13 residues. CDR3 nucleotide sequence: TGTGCCAGCAACCAACAGGGAGGCACTGAAGCTTCCTTT. It is translated as CASNQQGGTEASF.

Comments on this clonotype: Its ends do not fully match the called genes, so a read error is possible. The rearrangement joins TRBV28 to TRBJ2-7; either TRBD1 or TRBD2 may fit D (7 bases each). The CDR3 is made up of 15 amino acids. CDR1 is MDHEN, CDR2 SYDVKM, per germline. In DNA, the CDR3 is TGCGCCAGCAGGGGGGGAGCGGGGAACTCCTACGAGCAGTACTTC. The encoded protein is CASRGGAGNSYEQYF.

This clonotype was observed at least ten times. The chain is built from TRBV18 and TRBJ2-7, with D possibly being TRBD1 (5 bases). The CDR3 extends over 15 amino acids. The germline V gene encodes CDR1 KGHSH and CDR2 LQKENI. V dropped 0 bases and J dropped 2 bases, with 11 bases sitting between them. CDR3 sequence: CASSPPGRITYEQYF. The DNA for the CDR3 is TGTGCCAGCTCACCACCGGGGCGCATAACCTACGAGCAGTACTTC. The full variable domain, completed using reference TRBV18 and TRBJ2-7, is NAGVMQNPRHLVRRRGQEARLRCSPMKGHSHVYWYRQLPEEGLKFMVYLQKENIIDESGMPKERFSAEFPKEGPSILRIQQVVRGDSAAYFCASSPPGRITYEQYFGPGTRLTVT.

This chain links TRBV7-8 with TRBJ2-3, with D perhaps matching TRBD2 (6 bases). The CDR3 runs 13 residues. CDR1 and CDR2 from the germline V gene are SGHVS and FQNEAQ. The germline V and J ends were trimmed by 2 bases and 9 bases, with 12 bases remaining between them. The CDR3 loop reads CASSLNLRGTQYF. CDR3 in DNA: TGTGCCAGCAGCTTAAATCTGCGGGGAACGCAGTATTTT.

This clonotype has a count of ten or more. This chain connects TRBV12-3 or TRBV12-4 to TRBJ2-1, with 9 bases aligning to TRBD2. With V trimmed by 7 bases and J by 3 bases, 7 bases remained unmatched. This CDR3 is built from 15 residues. The CDR3 protein is CASTSTSGRYNEQFF. Here the CDR3 DNA reads TGTGCCAGCACCTCGACTAGCGGCCGCTACAATGAGCAGTTCTTC.

The sample holds many counts of this clonotype. This chain connects TRBV28 to TRBJ2-4; 7 positions match TRBD2. The germline CDR1 and CDR2 sequences are MDHEN and SYDVKM. The CDR3 extends over 15 amino acids. Trimming cost V 6 bases and J 0 bases; bases outside gene matches: 5. The CDR3 sequence: CASSLGGLAKNIQYF. The CDR3 DNA sequence: TGTGCCAGCAGCCTGGGGGGGTTAGCCAAAAACATTCAGTACTTC.

The table lists this clonotype with a count of one. This sequence joins TRBV12-3 or TRBV12-4 and TRBJ1-5, with D perhaps matching TRBD1 (6 bases). CDR3 length equals 18 residues. Trimming removed 3 bases from V and 2 bases from J, with 20 bases in between. CDR3 coding DNA: TGTGCCAGCAGTTTTAGGGTATGGGGGGCTTCGGGCAATCAGCCCCAGCATTTT. Its protein product is CASSFRVWGASGNQPQHF.

The gene calls are TRBV5-4 and TRBJ2-1; 8 bases are a match to TRBD2. This CDR3 comprises 15 residues. The V segment lost 5 bases and the J segment 3 bases; nucleotides outside the gene matches: 7. Germline V gives CDR1 SGHNT, CDR2 YYREEE (reference sequence). CDR3 DNA: TGTGCCAGCAGAGGGCCAGCGGGAGACTACAATGAGCAGTTCTTC. Translation gives CASRGPAGDYNEQFF. Full variable domain (remainder filled in from reference TRBV5-4 and TRBJ2-1): ETGVTQSPTHLIKTRGQQVTLRCSSQSGHNTVSWYQQALGQGPQFIFQYYREEENGRGNFPPRFSGLQFPNYSSELNVNALELDDSALYLCASRGPAGDYNEQFFGPGTRLTVL.

This chain links TRBV20-1 with TRBJ1-2; the match to TRBD1 covers 8 bases. CDR3 size: 14 residues. Trimming cost V 6 bases and J 4 bases; bases outside gene matches: 10. The germline CDR1 and CDR2 sequences are DFQATT and SNEGSKA (reference sequence). In DNA form, the CDR3 reads TGCAGTGCCCTCTACCCCGGGACAGGCTATGGCTACACCTTC. Translation gives CSALYPGTGYGYTF.

The chain combines TRBV10-3 with TRBJ1-2; D unclear. The CDR3 extends over 14 amino acids. CDR1 is ENHRY, CDR2 SYGVKD, per germline. V lost 4 bases to trimming and J lost 0 bases, with 9 bases between them. The CDR3 DNA sequence: TGTGCCATCAGTGCGGACGCAACTAACTATGGCTACACCTTC. This encodes CAISADATNYGYTF.

V and J are TRBV10-3 and TRBJ2-2; D is unresolved. Germline V gene data show CDR1 as ENHRY and CDR2 as SYGVKD. The CDR3 length is 11 residues. V lost 5 bases and J lost 2, with 0 bases in between. The CDR3 reads CAISNTGELFF. DNA of the CDR3: TGTGCCATCAGTAACACCGGGGAGCTGTTTTTT.

This clonotype was observed a handful of times. The chain combines TRBV20-1 with TRBJ2-3; 7 bases map to TRBD2. V lost 3 bases and J lost 9; bases outside the gene matches: 12. The V gene's germline CDR1 is DFQATT and CDR2 SNEGSKA (reference sequence). The CDR3 contains 14 residues. The CDR3 loop reads CSASIDSGSETQYF. CDR3 sequence (DNA): TGCAGTGCTAGCATTGATAGCGGGTCGGAAACGCAGTATTTT.

J is TRBJ2-2 and V is TRBV10-3; D uncertain. The CDR3 totals 16 residues. Per germline, CDR1 ENHRY and CDR2 SYGVKD. V lost 4 bases to trimming and J lost 0 bases, with 12 bases between them. The CDR3: CAISGSGPANTGELFF. The CDR3 region has the DNA TGTGCCATCAGTGGGTCAGGACCCGCGAACACCGGGGAGCTGTTTTTT.

The chain recombines TRBV6-2 or TRBV6-3 with TRBJ2-2, with 8 bases aligning to TRBD1. This CDR3 contains 14 residues. The germline V gene has CDR1 MNHEY and CDR2 SVGEGT. J was trimmed by 5 bases and V by 6 bases; bases with no gene match: 5. The CDR3 DNA sequence: TGTGCCAGCAGCACCCGACAGGGGACCGGGGAGCTGTTTTTT. Its translation: CASSTRQGTGELFF.

CDR3: CASSIGPRNTEAFF. Here the CDR3 DNA reads TGTGCCAGTAGTATAGGACCGAGGAACACTGAAGCTTTCTTT. V and J are TRBV19 and TRBJ1-1, with unresolved D. The CDR3 runs 14 residues. Trimming removed 1 base at V and 1 base at J, with 7 bases between. Per the germline V gene, CDR1 is LNHDA and CDR2 is SQIVND (reference sequence).

This rearrangement joins TRBV3-1 to TRBJ1-5; weak D call: TRBD1 (6 bases). The germline V gene encodes CDR1 LGHDT and CDR2 YNNKEL (reference sequence). Trimming took 1 base from V and 6 from J, leaving 16 bases between them. The length of the CDR3 is 16 residues. The CDR3 sequence: CASSQGVRGGPQPQHF. The CDR3 nucleotides are TGTGCCAGCAGCCAAGGGGTCAGGGGAGGCCCTCAGCCCCAGCATTTT. The complete variable domain, with remaining parts taken from reference TRBV3-1 and TRBJ1-5, reads DTAVSQTPKYLVTQMGNDKSIKCEQNLGHDTMYWYKQDSKKFLKIMFSYNNKELIINETVPNRFSPKSPDKAHLNLHINSLELGDSAVYFCASSQGVRGGPQPQHFGDGTRLSIL.

At least ten counts were recorded for this clonotype. This rearrangement joins TRBV28 to TRBJ2-7; the D is unclear. With 6 bases removed from V and 3 bases from J, the gap between germline ends came to 9 bases. Germline values: CDR1 MDHEN, CDR2 SYDVKM. This CDR3 is built from 12 residues. The CDR3 spells CASRRDLYEQYF. The CDR3 nucleotides read TGTGCCAGCAGAAGAGACCTCTACGAGCAGTACTTC.

This chain uses TRBV5-6 with TRBJ2-2; D tentatively fits TRBD1 or TRBD2 (5 bases each). This CDR3 has 15 amino acids. V lost 0 bases to trimming and J lost 5 bases, with 11 bases between them. Germline V gives CDR1 SGHDT, CDR2 YYEEEE. The CDR3 sequence: CASSLEGWGTGELFF. The CDR3 DNA follows: TGTGCCAGCAGCTTGGAGGGATGGGGGACCGGGGAGCTGTTTTTT.

V usage is TRBV30 and J usage is TRBJ1-1, with 11 bases that match TRBD1. With 5 bases clipped from V and 4 bases from J, the junction kept 3 bases outside the gene matches. Per the germline V gene, CDR1 is GTSNPN and CDR2 is SVGIG (reference sequence). The CDR3 has 13 residues. CDR3 residues: CAWEGTGGTEAFF. Written as DNA, the CDR3 is TGTGCCTGGGAAGGGACAGGGGGCACTGAAGCTTTCTTT.

This clonotype was counted between two and nine times. V is TRBV27 and J is TRBJ2-2, with no clear D. The CDR3 covers 15 residues. CDR1 is MNHEY, CDR2 SMNVEV, per germline (reference sequence). Trimming stripped 5 bases from V and 4 bases from J, with 14 bases between. The CDR3 protein is CASSPAASSTGELFF. CDR3 sequence (DNA): TGTGCCAGCAGTCCGGCGGCTAGTTCCACCGGGGAGCTGTTTTTT.

This clonotype appeared many times. The chain joins TRBV20-1 to TRBJ2-7, with a possible D match to TRBD2 (5 bases). The CDR3 has 12 residues. The germline V and J ends were trimmed by 6 bases and 4 bases, with 13 bases remaining between them. Germline CDR1 DFQATT, CDR2 SNEGSKA (reference sequence). The CDR3 DNA reads TGCAGTGCGCTCCGGGAATCGTACGAGCAGTACTTC. Its translation: CSALRESYEQYF.

This clonotype was seen repeatedly, ten times or more. The chain uses TRBV18 and TRBJ1-4; unclear D gene. V was trimmed by 2 bases and J by 11 bases, leaving 15 bases between them. CDR3 length: 14 amino acids. The V gene's germline CDR1 is KGHSH and CDR2 LQKENI. CDR3 coding DNA: TGTGCCAGCTCACCAGACGGGCTAATGAGGAAACTGTTTTTT. Protein: CASSPDGLMRKLFF.

This clonotype was observed many times. A junction boundary mismatches the germline segment, possibly from a read error. The chain recombines TRBV2 with TRBJ1-5; 8 bases line up with TRBD1. Looked up from germline, CDR1 is SNHLY and CDR2 is FYNNEI. The length of the CDR3 is 14 residues. CDR3 region: CASREDRGFQPQHF. DNA for the CDR3: TGTGCCAGCAGAGAAGACAGGGGATTTCAGCCCCAGCATTTT.